These 13 T cell receptor beta chains share one sample of origin, sequenced in a study of T cells after yellow fever vaccination. TCRdb redid the calling of the 5' RACE reads with MiXCR, one entry per CDR3 protein. The sample consists of roughly 99,000 distinct CDR3 sequences, around 5.5% of them appearing once. The material was CD8+ T cells sorted from PBMCs, obtained 10 days after the yellow fever booster vaccination. These receptors originate from a man aged 18 to 29 who received the YFV17D yellow fever vaccine.

Only a few counts were recorded for this clonotype. The chain uses TRBV28 and TRBJ2-3, with TRBD1 matching 9 bases. Germline values: CDR1 MDHEN, CDR2 SYDVKM. Trimming cost V 7 bases and J 5 bases; bases outside gene matches: 10. The CDR3 extends over 15 amino acids. The CDR3 region is CASTKRDRVGDTQYF. CDR3 in DNA: TGTGCCAGCACCAAAAGGGACAGGGTGGGAGATACGCAGTATTTT.

This clonotype was seen only a few times. The rearrangement links TRBV12-3 or TRBV12-4 to TRBJ1-1; D uncertain. This CDR3 spans 14 amino acids. V lost 2 bases and J 1 base, leaving 8 bases between the germline ends. Here the CDR3 reads CASSLIGKNTEAFF. The CDR3 DNA is TGTGCCAGCAGTTTAATAGGAAAGAACACTGAAGCTTTCTTT.

J is TRBJ2-5 and V is TRBV6-5; TRBD2 matches 10 bases. CDR1 and CDR2 (germline): MNHEY, SVGAGI. Trimming cost V 4 bases and J 2 bases; bases outside gene matches: 4. CDR3 length: 15 residues. The CDR3 nucleotides are TGTGCCAGCAGTTCTAGCGGGGGCCTACAAGAGACCCAGTACTTC. As protein: CASSSSGGLQETQYF.

V gene TRBV6-5 combines with J gene TRBJ1-2; D perhaps matches TRBD1 (5 bases). The V and J ends lost 0 bases and 4 bases respectively, with 9 bases between them. The CDR3 covers 14 residues. The germline V gene has CDR1 MNHEY and CDR2 SVGAGI. CDR3 DNA sequence: TGTGCCAGCAGTTACTCGCAGGGAGGCTATGGCTACACCTTC. Protein sequence: CASSYSQGGYGYTF.

Only a few counts were recorded for this clonotype. The V gene is TRBV5-6, the J gene TRBJ1-6, with a possible D match to TRBD1 (6 bases). Trimming took 0 bases from V and 7 from J, leaving 17 bases between them. CDR3 length: 17 residues. Per germline, CDR1 SGHDT and CDR2 YYEEEE. The CDR3 coding sequence is TGTGCCAGCAGCTTGGAGGTCAGGGGCAGGTCCAATTCACCCCTCCACTTT. Its protein product is CASSLEVRGRSNSPLHF.

V is TRBV6-5 and J is TRBJ1-4; 8 bases are a match to TRBD1. The CDR3 loop spans 20 amino acids. V lost 0 bases, J lost 0 bases, and 12 bases stayed unmatched. Per the germline V gene, CDR1 is MNHEY and CDR2 is SVGAGI. CDR3 amino acids: CASSYSKEPRQGTTNEKLFF. The CDR3 bases are TGTGCCAGCAGTTACTCGAAAGAACCCCGACAGGGGACAACTAATGAAAAACTGTTTTTT.

In this sample, this clonotype turned up many times. V gene TRBV20-1 combines with J gene TRBJ2-5; D is unclear. Trimming pared 1 base from V and 0 bases from J, leaving 12 bases between. This CDR3 contains 15 residues. Germline assignment: CDR1 DFQATT and CDR2 SNEGSKA (reference sequence). The CDR3 DNA is TGCAGTGCTAGAGTCTTAGCAGCGTACCAAGAGACCCAGTACTTC. Protein: CSARVLAAYQETQYF.

J is TRBJ2-3 and V is TRBV9; 8 bases match TRBD2. With 2 bases clipped from V and 4 bases from J, the junction kept 6 bases outside the gene matches. In germline, CDR1 is SGDLS, CDR2 YYNGEE. This CDR3 spans 15 amino acids. CDR3 sequence: CASSVPGTSADTQYF. The CDR3 nucleotides are TGTGCCAGCAGCGTCCCAGGGACTAGTGCAGATACGCAGTATTTT.

This clonotype has just a few counts. The V and J genes are TRBV7-2 and TRBJ2-3; D gene unclear. Trimming removed 5 bases from V and 0 bases from J, with 15 bases in between. The length of the CDR3 is 16 residues. From germline, CDR1 is SGHTA and CDR2 FQGNSA. CDR3 amino acids: CASSGRKTSSTDTQYF. In DNA form, the CDR3 reads TGTGCCAGCAGCGGCAGGAAGACTTCTAGCACAGATACGCAGTATTTT.

V is TRBV5-1 and J is TRBJ1-2; D is unresolved. V shed 2 bases and J shed 0 bases, with 8 bases lying between them. The CDR3 sequence is 14 residues long. CDR1 is SGHRS and CDR2 is YFSETQ in the germline V gene. CDR3 region: CASSFDRPNYGYTF. The CDR3 coding sequence is TGCGCCAGCAGCTTCGACCGACCTAACTATGGCTACACCTTC.

This chain links TRBV12-5 with TRBJ2-2, with TRBD1 matching 8 bases. The J segment lost 5 bases and the V segment lost 3 bases, leaving 2 bases of the junction unmatched. Germline values: CDR1 LGHNT, CDR2 FRNRAP. The CDR3 runs 14 residues. CDR3: CASGLGDRTGELFF. CDR3 coding DNA: TGTGCTAGTGGTTTAGGGGACAGGACCGGGGAGCTGTTTTTT.

V is TRBV9 and J is TRBJ1-2, with D possibly matching TRBD1 (6 bases). Germline loops: CDR1 SGDLS, CDR2 YYNGEE. The CDR3 is 15 amino acids. Trimming cost V 0 bases and J 0 bases, with 9 bases left between them. The CDR3 sequence: CASSVEGGPNYGYTF. For the CDR3, the DNA is TGTGCCAGCAGCGTAGAAGGGGGACCTAACTATGGCTACACCTTC.

The genes are TRBV12-5 and TRBJ1-4; D ambiguous. The V gene lost 2 bases and the J gene lost 7 bases, with 5 bases spanning the gap. Germline V CDR1 and CDR2: LGHNT, FRNRAP. CDR3 length: 12 amino acids. The CDR3 reads CASGLSGEKLFF. CDR3 DNA sequence: TGTGCTAGTGGTTTGTCAGGTGAAAAACTGTTTTTT.